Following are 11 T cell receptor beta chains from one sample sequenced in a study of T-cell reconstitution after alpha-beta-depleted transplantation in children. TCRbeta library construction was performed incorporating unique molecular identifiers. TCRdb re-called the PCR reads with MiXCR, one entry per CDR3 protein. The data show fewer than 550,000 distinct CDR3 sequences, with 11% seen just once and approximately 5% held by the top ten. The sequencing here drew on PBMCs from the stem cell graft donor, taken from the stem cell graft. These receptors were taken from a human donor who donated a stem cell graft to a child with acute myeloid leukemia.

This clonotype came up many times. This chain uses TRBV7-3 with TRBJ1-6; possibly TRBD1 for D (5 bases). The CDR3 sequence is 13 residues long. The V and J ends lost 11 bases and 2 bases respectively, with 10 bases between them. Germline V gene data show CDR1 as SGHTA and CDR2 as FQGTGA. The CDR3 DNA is TGTGCCCTCTCGGGGCCCTATAATTCACCCCTCCACTTT. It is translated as CALSGPYNSPLHF. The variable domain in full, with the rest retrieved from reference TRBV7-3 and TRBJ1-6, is GAGVSQTPSNKVTEKGKYVELRCDPISGHTALYWYRQSLGQGPEFLIYFQGTGAADDSGLPNDRFFAVRPEGSVSTLKIQRTERGDSAVYLCALSGPYNSPLHFGNGTRLTVT.

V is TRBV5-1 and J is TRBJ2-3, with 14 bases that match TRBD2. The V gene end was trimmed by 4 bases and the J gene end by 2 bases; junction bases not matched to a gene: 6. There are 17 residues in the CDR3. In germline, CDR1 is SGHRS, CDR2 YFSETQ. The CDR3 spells CASSTGLAGVLTDTQYF. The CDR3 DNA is TGCGCCAGCAGCACGGGACTAGCGGGAGTTCTCACAGATACGCAGTATTTT.

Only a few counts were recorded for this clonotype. The DNA of the CDR3 is TGTGCCAGCAGGGGGGAAACCTATGGCTACACCTTC. Protein product: CASRGETYGYTF. The chain combines TRBV27 with TRBJ1-2; D is possibly TRBD1 (5 bases). The CDR3 loop spans 12 amino acids. From germline, CDR1 is MNHEY and CDR2 SMNVEV (reference sequence). V shed 6 bases and J shed 4 bases, with 9 bases lying between them.

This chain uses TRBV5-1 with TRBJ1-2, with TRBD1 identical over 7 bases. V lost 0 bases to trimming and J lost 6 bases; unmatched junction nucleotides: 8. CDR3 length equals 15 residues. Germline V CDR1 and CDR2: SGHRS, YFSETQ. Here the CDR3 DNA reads TGCGCCAGCAGCTTGGCTCGGAGGGGGCCGGATGGCTACACCTTC. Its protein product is CASSLARRGPDGYTF.

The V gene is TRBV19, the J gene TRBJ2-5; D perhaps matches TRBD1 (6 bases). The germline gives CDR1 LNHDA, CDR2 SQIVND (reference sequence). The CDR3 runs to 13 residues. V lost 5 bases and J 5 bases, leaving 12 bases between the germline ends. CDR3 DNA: TGTGCCAGTAGTCGGGCAGGGGCGGAGACCCAGTACTTC. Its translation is CASSRAGAETQYF.

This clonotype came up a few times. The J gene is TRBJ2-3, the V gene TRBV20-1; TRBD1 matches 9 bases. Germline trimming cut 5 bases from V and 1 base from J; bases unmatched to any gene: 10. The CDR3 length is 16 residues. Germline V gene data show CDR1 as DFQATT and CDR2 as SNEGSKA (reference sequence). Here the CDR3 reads CSAAGTGMGRTDTQYF. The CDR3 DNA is TGCAGTGCTGCCGGGACAGGGATGGGGCGCACAGATACGCAGTATTTT.

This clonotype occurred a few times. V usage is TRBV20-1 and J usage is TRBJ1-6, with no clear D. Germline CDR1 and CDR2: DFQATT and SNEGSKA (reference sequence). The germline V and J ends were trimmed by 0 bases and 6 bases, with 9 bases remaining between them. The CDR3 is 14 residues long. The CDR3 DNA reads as TGCAGTGCTAGAGATCAGCGGTTTAATTCACCCCTCCACTTT. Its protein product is CSARDQRFNSPLHF.

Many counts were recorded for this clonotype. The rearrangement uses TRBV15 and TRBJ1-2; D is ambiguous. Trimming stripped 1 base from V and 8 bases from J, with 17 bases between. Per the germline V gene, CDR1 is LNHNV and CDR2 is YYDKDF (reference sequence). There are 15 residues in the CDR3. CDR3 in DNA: TGTGCCACCAGCAGAGGTGGACCTCTTTCAGAGGGCTACACCTTC. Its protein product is CATSRGGPLSEGYTF.

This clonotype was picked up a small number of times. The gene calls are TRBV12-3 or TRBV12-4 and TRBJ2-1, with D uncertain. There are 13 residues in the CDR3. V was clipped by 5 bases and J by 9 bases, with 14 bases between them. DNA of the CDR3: TGTGCCAGCAGTCCCCTAGGGTCGGGTGAGCAGTTCTTC. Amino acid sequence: CASSPLGSGEQFF.

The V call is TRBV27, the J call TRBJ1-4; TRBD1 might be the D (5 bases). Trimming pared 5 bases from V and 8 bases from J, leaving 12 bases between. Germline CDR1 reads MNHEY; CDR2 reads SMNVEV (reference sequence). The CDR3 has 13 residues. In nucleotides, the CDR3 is TGTGCCAGCAGTGGGGACGGAGCCGAAAAACTGTTTTTT. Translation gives CASSGDGAEKLFF.

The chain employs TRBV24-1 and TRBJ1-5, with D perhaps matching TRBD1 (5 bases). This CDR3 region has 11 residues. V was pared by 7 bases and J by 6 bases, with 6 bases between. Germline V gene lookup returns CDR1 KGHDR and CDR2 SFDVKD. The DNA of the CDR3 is TGTGCCACCAGAAGGGGTCAGCCCCAGCATTTT. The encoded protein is CATRRGQPQHF.